This T cell receptor beta chain was sequenced in a study of cytomegalovirus exposure and HLA in healthy donors. To note about this clone: What it binds is unknown.

The germline gives CDR1 SGHNT, CDR2 YYREEE (reference sequence). The V end was cut by 4 bases, the J end by 6 bases, with 13 bases between. The length of the CDR3 is 13 residues. PCR amplification relied on 60 Vbeta primers (plus 13 Jbeta primers). The table came from immunoSEQ multiplex PCR; TCRdb's copy has only in-frame clones and leaves some out. The table lists tens of thousands of clones. Study observations and caveats: In vitro checks showed that a few CMV-associated chains really do target CMV antigens.

This chain links TRBV5-4 with TRBJ1-2; D unclear. The material sequenced was PBMCs. This clonotype was sampled from a male donor in good health and CMV-seronegative. The CDR3 here is CASSPMSLDGYTF. The CDR3 region has the DNA TGTGCCAGCAGCCCGATGAGTTTGGATGGCTACACCTTC. The complete variable domain, with remaining parts taken from reference TRBV5-4 and TRBJ1-2, reads ETGVTQSPTHLIKTRGQQVTLRCSSQSGHNTVSWYQQALGQGPQFIFQYYREEENGRGNFPPRFSGLQFPNYSSELNVNALELDDSALYLCASSPMSLDGYTFGSGTRLTVV.